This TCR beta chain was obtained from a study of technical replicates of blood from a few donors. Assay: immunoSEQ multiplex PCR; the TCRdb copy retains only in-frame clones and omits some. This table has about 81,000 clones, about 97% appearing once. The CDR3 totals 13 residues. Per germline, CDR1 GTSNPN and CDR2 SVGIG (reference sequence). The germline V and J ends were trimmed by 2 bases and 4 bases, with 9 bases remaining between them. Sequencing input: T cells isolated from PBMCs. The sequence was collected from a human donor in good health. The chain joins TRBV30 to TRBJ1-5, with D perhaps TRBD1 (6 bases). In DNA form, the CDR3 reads TGTGCCTGGAGTCCCCAGGGGAATCAGCCCCAGCATTTT. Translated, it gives CAWSPQGNQPQHF.